This TCR beta chain was obtained from a study of blood T cell repertoires in COVID-19 (dated by TCRdb to about 2020). Turning to the overall study: Samples covering the acute and convalescent phases of COVID-19 were provided by collaborators in the United States, Italy and Spain. The prospective study material was composed of cDNA or gDNA derived from T cells, B-cell-depleted T cells, or PBMCs. The dataset comprised deeply sampled blood TCRbeta repertoires from subjects exposed to, actively infected with, or recovered from COVID-19. The repertoires were released in a freely available public database meant as a resource for research on the immune response to SARS-CoV-2. Samples were obtained from the ongoing ImmuneRACE study (first 160 participants) and from 1,254 subjects provided by 6 global collaborators. A de-identified subject ID, COVID-19 status, age in years and sex were almost always included in the sample metadata. Where HLA class I and class II types were available, the types were taken from metadata supplied by the sample provider, not from assay-based typing.

What the study reported, not specific to this receptor: Clinical and demographic metadata were provided uncurated, with the amount varying by source and participant.

With respect to this clone: It lacks a known antigen. Qualities for individual bases were not recorded, and no much larger clone is one base off.

Enrolling through a virtual design, the prospective study's participants ranged in age from roughly 18 to 95 years and lived across approximately 25 United States geographic areas. In the prospective study, cohorts were assigned on the basis of participant-reported clinical history obtained from a screening survey and a study questionnaire. Mobile phlebotomists in the prospective study collected whole blood, serum and a nasopharyngeal or oropharyngeal swab from every participant. Over a roughly 2-month period, participants in the prospective study had the option of providing additional blood draws and questionnaires. Prospective study blood samples were shipped either frozen or at room temperature before DNA extraction. The CDR3 spans 15 residues, from the cysteine through the phenylalanine. Of all the DNA, just the CDR3 is kept, 45 bases in frame from base 1. CDR1 and CDR2 (SNHLY, FYNNEI) derive from the germline V gene. V is cut by 3 bases and J by 4 bases, and the space between the germline ends is 15 bases.

The immunoSEQ Assay, a bias-controlled multiplex PCR, was used to amplify TCRbeta CDR3 regions from genomic DNA. In the paper's pipeline: Within the assay, amplification of reference gene primers was used to estimate how many nucleated cells each sample contained. To quantify the absolute abundance of each unique TCRbeta CDR3 rearrangement, sequence reads were collapsed and filtered. Productive Simpson clonality was computed per sample as the square root of Simpson's diversity index over productive rearrangements. The table comes from immuneACCESS by way of TCRdb, which keeps in-frame sequences with V and J called. Part of the clones is missing from these tables; in studies checked, under half for an unresolved V gene and the rest for unknown reasons. Clone size and V and J calls were adopted from that table, with D and trimming inferred from the DNA. This sample lists about 220,000 clones; roughly 83% were detected once. Roughly 1.3% of the sample is taken by the ten largest.

The sequence is built from TRBV2 and TRBJ1-1; the D segment could be TRBD1, given 5 matching bases. This TCR was recovered from a middle-aged woman with acute COVID-19. The specimen sequenced was PBMCs or T cells enriched from blood (not recorded which). The encoded CDR3 is CASSDQGKVGTEAFF. The nucleotide sequence is given as TGTGCCAGCAGTGACCAGGGAAAGGTTGGCACTGAAGCTTTCTTT.